The 18 T cell receptor beta chains reported below all come from one sample, sequenced in a study of cytomegalovirus exposure and HLA in healthy donors. The primer mix had 60 Vbeta and 13 Jbeta primers. This table comes from immunoSEQ multiplex PCR, and its TCRdb copy is limited to in-frame clones, with some not included. There are 200,000 or so clones in the sample; around 77% occur only once, and just under 3% lies in the top ten. Source material: PBMCs. The receptors here all came from a woman in her twenties or thirties in good health and CMV-seronegative.

The genes are TRBV14 and TRBJ2-2, with 12 nucleotides matching TRBD2. CDR1 is SGHDN, CDR2 FVKESK, per germline. Trimming cost V 6 bases and J 7 bases; bases outside gene matches: 6. The CDR3 loop spans 15 amino acids. Here the CDR3 reads CASRTSGSWGGELFF. CDR3 bases: TGTGCCAGCAGGACTAGCGGGAGCTGGGGCGGGGAGCTGTTTTTT.

The J gene is TRBJ1-3, the V gene TRBV9, with D possibly TRBD1 on 6 matching bases. This CDR3 spans 14 amino acids. Trimming shortened V by 7 bases and J by 2 bases, and 13 bases separated the two germline ends. Germline V gene sequence: CDR1 SGDLS, CDR2 YYNGEE. For the CDR3, the DNA is TGTGCCAGCCGCAAAGAGGGGGCTGGAAACACCATATATTTT. It codes for CASRKEGAGNTIYF.

This clone was seen a handful of times. The chain links TRBV9 to TRBJ2-7; 13 nucleotides agree with TRBD2. V shed 0 bases and J 7 bases; nucleotides not matched to a gene: 4. The CDR3 is made up of 15 amino acids. CDR1 and CDR2 (germline): SGDLS, YYNGEE. CDR3: CASSVDGLAGEEQYF. DNA of the CDR3: TGTGCCAGCAGCGTAGACGGACTAGCGGGGGAAGAGCAGTACTTC. Using reference TRBV9 and TRBJ2-7 for the parts outside the CDR3, the full variable domain is DSGVTQTPKHLITATGQRVTLRCSPRSGDLSVYWYQQSLDQGLQFLIQYYNGEERAKGNILERFSAQQFPDLHSELNLSSLELGDSALYFCASSVDGLAGEEQYFGPGTRLTVT.

Turning to this clone: Other DNA sequences from this sample encode an identical CDR3 as well. The chain joins TRBV29-1 to TRBJ2-3; a possible D gene is TRBD2 (5 bases). V dropped 3 bases and J dropped 3 bases, with 7 bases sitting between them. The CDR3 covers 12 residues. Germline CDR1 and CDR2: SQVTM and ANQGSEA. The chain's CDR3 is CSVDRGTDTQYF. CDR3 DNA sequence: TGCAGCGTTGATCGGGGAACAGATACGCAGTATTTT.

This chain joins TRBV18 and TRBJ2-7; a weak D match, TRBD1 (6 bases). CDR3 length: 18 amino acids. Germline V CDR1 and CDR2: KGHSH, LQKENI. V lost 3 bases and J 1 base, leaving 22 bases between the germline ends. The CDR3 loop is CASSPAPVTGRGSYEQYF. CDR3 nucleotides: TGTGCCAGCTCACCGGCTCCCGTAACAGGGAGAGGGTCCTACGAGCAGTACTTC.

The chain employs TRBV9 and TRBJ2-7, with 7 bases lining up with TRBD1. V shed 0 bases, J shed 7 bases, and the junction held 10 bases outside the gene matches. This CDR3 spans 15 amino acids. The germline gives CDR1 SGDLS, CDR2 YYNGEE. The CDR3 bases are TGTGCCAGCAGCGTAGGGGGAACAGGGGTAAGTGAGCAGTACTTC. Its protein is CASSVGGTGVSEQYF.

This clone has only a few counts. The V and J genes are TRBV28 and TRBJ2-5, with 8 bases lining up with TRBD2. The DNA end is more similar to TRBJ2-7, so the J call may be wrong. CDR3 length: 14 amino acids. The germline V gene has CDR1 MDHEN and CDR2 SYDVKM. CDR3 in amino acids: CASGDTGTRYEQYF. CDR3 nucleotides: TGTGCCAGCGGAGACACCGGGACTAGATACGAGCAGTACTTC.

This chain connects TRBV25-1 to TRBJ2-7; 9 bases are a match to TRBD1. With V trimmed by 3 bases and J by 5 bases, 5 bases remained unmatched. The CDR3 extends over 14 amino acids. CDR1 is MGHDK and CDR2 is SYGVNS in the germline V gene. The CDR3 region has the DNA TGTGCCAGCAGTGACCACAGGACAGGGGACGAGCAGTACTTC. This sequence encodes CASSDHRTGDEQYF.

The chain employs TRBV10-3 and TRBJ1-3, with D possibly matching TRBD1 (6 bases). The CDR3 totals 14 residues. The germline V gene encodes CDR1 ENHRY and CDR2 SYGVKD. Trimming removed 4 bases at V and 0 bases at J, with 7 bases between. This chain's CDR3 is CAISGTVSGNTIYF. The CDR3 DNA reads as TGTGCCATCAGTGGGACAGTCTCTGGAAACACCATATATTTT.

By its share, this clone is medium-sized (0.01 to 0.1%). The V call is TRBV6-1, the J call TRBJ2-7, with D possibly being TRBD1 (6 bases). V lost 9 bases to trimming and J lost 5 bases, with 14 bases between them. The CDR3 covers 12 residues. Germline CDR1 MNHNS, CDR2 SASEGT. The CDR3 DNA sequence: TGTGCCAGTTGGGACACAGGAAACGAGCAGTACTTC. It codes for CASWDTGNEQYF.

This chain uses TRBV6-4 with TRBJ2-2; TRBD2 matches 9 bases. The CDR3 is 17 amino acids. The V segment lost 0 bases and the J segment 4 bases; nucleotides outside the gene matches: 6. Germline V lookup: CDR1 MRHNA, CDR2 SNTAGT. The CDR3 DNA sequence: TGTGCCAGCAGTGACTCGTCTAGCGGGGTTCCCACCGGGGAGCTGTTTTTT. Its protein is CASSDSSSGVPTGELFF.

The CDR3 region has the DNA TGTGCCAGCAGCTTAAGTTCAGGCTCTGGAAACACCATATATTTT. This encodes CASSLSSGSGNTIYF. This chain uses TRBV11-3 with TRBJ1-3; D not certain. The CDR3 runs 15 residues. The V gene lost 2 bases and the J gene lost 0 bases, with 8 bases spanning the gap. CDR1 SGHNT and CDR2 YENEEA come from the germline V gene.

CDR3: CASGMSSGGANEQFF. The CDR3 nucleotides read TGTGCTAGTGGTATGTCTAGCGGGGGGGCCAATGAGCAGTTCTTC. This sequence joins TRBV12-5 and TRBJ2-1; 12 bases are a match to TRBD2. This CDR3 region has 15 residues. V lost 5 bases to trimming and J lost 6 bases; unmatched junction nucleotides: 5. CDR1 LGHNT and CDR2 FRNRAP come from the germline V gene.

The V and J genes are TRBV23-1 and TRBJ1-3; D call uncertain. TRBV23-1 counts as an open reading frame of uncertain function. The CDR3 extends over 15 amino acids. V was pared by 0 bases and J by 1 base, with 7 bases between. The CDR3 region is CASSQSQKSGNTIYF. CDR3 nucleotides: TGCGCCAGCAGTCAATCCCAGAAATCTGGAAACACCATATATTTT.

The gene calls are TRBV28 and TRBJ2-5, with 8 positions matching TRBD1. The length of the CDR3 is 13 residues. Trimming took 6 bases from V and 5 from J; bases not matched to a gene: 5. Germline V gene lookup returns CDR1 MDHEN and CDR2 SYDVKM. Written as DNA, the CDR3 is TGTGCCAGCAGGGCAGGGGGCAGTGAGACCCAGTACTTC. Amino acid sequence: CASRAGGSETQYF.

CDR3 in DNA: TGTGCCAGCTCACCACGAAACGGGGGCGCGGGGGAGTACTTC. Its translation: CASSPRNGGAGEYF. The genes are TRBV18 and TRBJ2-4; tentatively, D is TRBD2 (7 bases). The CDR3 is made up of 14 amino acids. Trimming pared 1 base from V and 14 bases from J, leaving 18 bases between. Germline assignment: CDR1 KGHSH and CDR2 LQKENI.

V is TRBV5-1 and J is TRBJ2-5; 7 nucleotides match TRBD1. CDR3 length equals 13 residues. V was pared by 7 bases and J by 3 bases, with 6 bases of the junction left unmatched. The germline V gene encodes CDR1 SGHRS and CDR2 YFSETQ. CDR3 protein: CASRQGFKETQYF. Here the CDR3 DNA reads TGCGCCAGCCGACAGGGTTTTAAAGAGACCCAGTACTTC.

The rearrangement links TRBV27 to TRBJ2-7; 9 bases fit TRBD1. CDR3 length equals 16 residues. Germline values: CDR1 MNHEY, CDR2 SMNVEV (reference sequence). The V segment lost 0 bases and the J segment 3 bases; nucleotides outside the gene matches: 6. The CDR3 bases are TGTGCCAGCAGTTTATCCCCCGGGACAGGGTTCTACGAGCAGTACTTC. Translated, it gives CASSLSPGTGFYEQYF.